This TCR beta chain was captured by sequencing in a study of blood T cell repertoires in COVID-19. Using immunoSEQ multiplex PCR, the repertoire was profiled, and TCRdb retains in-frame clones only, with some absent. The data hold about 350,000 clones, with 91% observed a single time. This CDR3 has 20 residues. CDR1 and CDR2 from the germline V gene are SGHNT and YYREEE (reference sequence). Trimming cost V 3 bases and J 2 bases; bases outside gene matches: 14. What was sequenced was peripheral blood. The chain couples TRBV5-4 to TRBJ2-1, with 13 bases aligning to TRBD2. The TCR sequence derives from a woman between 18 and 29 years old who had recovered from COVID-19. CDR3 in amino acids: CASSSPGTSGILGAYNEQFF. In DNA form, the CDR3 reads TGTGCCAGCAGCTCCCCCGGGACTAGCGGGATTCTTGGGGCCTACAATGAGCAGTTCTTC.